The 26 T cell receptor beta chains below all came from one sample that was sequenced in a study of radiotherapy plus CTLA-4 blockade in lung cancer. TCRdb's copy holds only in-frame clones and misses some; the assay was immunoSEQ multiplex PCR. This sample yields about 73,000 clones, of which over 75% are seen a single time; 40% belongs to the top ten. The material sequenced was peripheral blood, taken from a patient treated with radiotherapy plus ipilimumab. Receptors originate from a human donor with non-small cell lung cancer that progressed on radiotherapy plus ipilimumab.

In its sample, this clone was seen a few times. This rearrangement joins TRBV19 to TRBJ2-2, with TRBD1 matching over 8 bases. After removal of 3 bases from V and 7 bases from J, the junction contained 13 bases not matched to a gene. In germline, CDR1 is LNHDA, CDR2 SQIVND (reference sequence). The CDR3 loop spans 17 amino acids. The CDR3 region is CASSIFGTGATGGELFF. CDR3 nucleotide sequence: TGTGCCAGTAGTATTTTTGGGACAGGCGCCACCGGCGGGGAGCTGTTTTTT.

The chain joins TRBV5-8 to TRBJ2-1; 7 nucleotides align to TRBD2. V was clipped by 2 bases and J by 2 bases; unmatched bases: 4. In germline, CDR1 is SGHTS, CDR2 YDEGEE. CDR3 length: 15 amino acids. The CDR3 bases are TGTGCCAGCAGCTTCTCTAGCGGAACCTACAATGAGCAGTTCTTC. Translated: CASSFSSGTYNEQFF.

J is TRBJ1-5 and V is TRBV5-8, with D unresolved. V was trimmed by 5 bases and J by 0 bases, leaving 12 bases between them. The CDR3 runs to 15 residues. CDR1 and CDR2 (germline): SGHTS, YDEGEE. The chain's CDR3 is CASRRTAYSNQPQHF. Written as DNA, the CDR3 is TGTGCCAGCAGGAGGACGGCTTATAGCAATCAGCCCCAGCATTTT.

This clone was counted a few times. The V gene is TRBV6-5, the J gene TRBJ2-3, with D possibly matching TRBD1 (6 bases). The CDR3 runs 15 residues. From germline, CDR1 is MNHEY and CDR2 SVGAGI. Trimming removed 2 bases at V and 0 bases at J, with 9 bases between. The CDR3 is CASSYADSSTDTQYF. CDR3 DNA: TGTGCCAGCAGTTACGCGGACAGTAGCACAGATACGCAGTATTTT.

This chain joins TRBV6-6 and TRBJ1-2, with D hard to call. The V gene lost 7 bases and the J gene lost 5 bases, with 8 bases spanning the gap. CDR1 is MNHNY and CDR2 is SVGAGI in the germline V gene (reference sequence). The CDR3 loop spans 11 amino acids. The DNA of the CDR3 is TGTGCCAGCAAGGACGATTATGGCTACACCTTC. Translated: CASKDDYGYTF.

The gene calls are TRBV7-9 and TRBJ2-7, with D possibly matching TRBD1 (5 bases). The CDR3 contains 14 residues. Germline CDR1 reads SEHNR; CDR2 reads FQNEAQ (reference sequence). Between the trimmed V and J ends, which lost 2 bases and 2 bases, there was a span of 10 bases. CDR3 DNA sequence: TGTGCCAGCAGCTTAAAGACAGATGCCTACGAGCAGTACTTC. Encoded protein: CASSLKTDAYEQYF.

The rearrangement uses TRBV6-5 and TRBJ2-1; 7 nucleotides match TRBD2. With V trimmed by 5 bases and J by 9 bases, 7 bases remained unmatched. This CDR3 is built from 13 residues. Germline V gene lookup returns CDR1 MNHEY and CDR2 SVGAGI. The CDR3 region is CASSRLAVGEQFF. CDR3 bases: TGTGCCAGCAGTAGACTAGCCGTCGGTGAGCAGTTCTTC.

The V and J genes are TRBV5-1 and TRBJ2-5, with 7 bases aligning to TRBD1. The germline V gene encodes CDR1 SGHRS and CDR2 YFSETQ. CDR3 size: 17 residues. V lost 0 bases to trimming and J lost 0 bases; unmatched junction nucleotides: 8. The CDR3 loop reads CASSLGTLGTDQETQYF. The CDR3 DNA follows: TGCGCCAGCAGCTTGGGAACCCTCGGGACAGACCAAGAGACCCAGTACTTC.

The rearrangement uses TRBV27 and TRBJ2-2; D gene unclear. Germline CDR1 is MNHEY and CDR2 is SMNVEV (reference sequence). Trimming pared 5 bases from V and 1 base from J, leaving 8 bases between. This CDR3 is built from 14 residues. The CDR3: CASSLTMNTGELFF. CDR3 sequence (DNA): TGTGCCAGCAGTCTCACAATGAACACCGGGGAGCTGTTTTTT.

The chain uses TRBV12-5 and TRBJ2-3; D gene ambiguous. The germline V gene has CDR1 LGHNT and CDR2 FRNRAP. Trimming shortened V by 3 bases and J by 4 bases, and 8 bases separated the two germline ends. This CDR3 spans 13 amino acids. This chain's CDR3 is CASGFGSPDTQYF. DNA for the CDR3: TGTGCTAGTGGTTTCGGTTCCCCAGATACGCAGTATTTT.

The V call is TRBV27, the J call TRBJ1-2; 9 nucleotides match TRBD1. After removal of 5 bases from V and 7 bases from J, the junction contained 8 bases not matched to a gene. CDR3 size: 14 residues. Germline V gives CDR1 MNHEY, CDR2 SMNVEV (reference sequence). CDR3 coding DNA: TGTGCCAGCAGTCTCTCGACACAGGGGGCTGGCTACACCTTC. Its translation is CASSLSTQGAGYTF.

The gene calls are TRBV19 and TRBJ1-2, with D perhaps matching TRBD1 (6 bases). The CDR3 is 14 residues long. Germline loops: CDR1 LNHDA, CDR2 SQIVND (reference sequence). V was clipped by 4 bases and J by 3 bases, with 12 bases between them. The chain's CDR3 is CASSTTGQYYGYTF. The CDR3 region has the DNA TGTGCCAGTAGTACAACGGGACAATACTATGGCTACACCTTC.

The chain recombines TRBV28 with TRBJ1-5; D gene ambiguous. Germline loops: CDR1 MDHEN, CDR2 SYDVKM. The CDR3 covers 16 residues. The ends were cut back, 6 bases at V and 4 bases at J, with 19 bases in the middle. The CDR3 sequence is CASRPWTGAPNQPQHF. The CDR3 DNA is TGTGCCAGCAGACCGTGGACGGGTGCCCCTAATCAGCCCCAGCATTTT.

The chain links TRBV7-8 to TRBJ1-2; TRBD1 aligns across 9 bases. J gave up 4 bases and V 1 base, and 4 bases lay outside the gene matches. Germline CDR1 reads SGHVS; CDR2 reads FQNEAQ. CDR3 length: 15 amino acids. CDR3 DNA: TGTGCCAGCAGCTTAGAGACAGGGGGGACCTATGGCTACACCTTC. Protein product: CASSLETGGTYGYTF.

V usage is TRBV27 and J usage is TRBJ1-5; D call uncertain. V lost 3 bases to trimming and J lost 0 bases, with 9 bases between them. The length of the CDR3 is 15 residues. From germline, CDR1 is MNHEY and CDR2 SMNVEV (reference sequence). This CDR3 is CASSFKETSNQPQHF. CDR3 sequence (DNA): TGTGCCAGCAGTTTTAAGGAGACTAGCAATCAGCCCCAGCATTTT.

The chain couples TRBV29-1 to TRBJ2-2, with D perhaps matching TRBD2 (7 bases). This CDR3 contains 12 residues. Germline CDR1 reads SQVTM; CDR2 reads ANQGSEA. V lost 4 bases and J 8 bases, leaving 11 bases between the germline ends. CDR3 amino acids: CSVAGGQGELFF. In nucleotides, the CDR3 is TGCAGCGTTGCCGGGGGGCAGGGGGAGCTGTTTTTT.

This chain connects TRBV7-2 to TRBJ1-3, with D possibly being TRBD1 (5 bases). Germline CDR1 reads SGHTA; CDR2 reads FQGNSA. V was clipped by 3 bases and J by 5 bases, with 11 bases between them. The CDR3 is 14 amino acids. CDR3 amino acids: CASSFPGRRNTIYF. In DNA, the CDR3 is TGTGCCAGCAGCTTCCCGGGACGGAGAAACACCATATATTTT.

The V gene is TRBV4-1, the J gene TRBJ2-1; no reliable D call. Germline V gives CDR1 MGHRA, CDR2 YSYEKL. The CDR3 extends over 14 amino acids. Trimming took 1 base from V and 6 from J, leaving 10 bases between them. CDR3 in DNA: TGCGCCAGCAGCCAAGTACAGCTGGGCAATGAGCAGTTCTTC. Its translation: CASSQVQLGNEQFF.

J is TRBJ2-6 and V is TRBV6-1; a weak D match, TRBD1 (5 bases). CDR1 and CDR2 (germline): MNHNS, SASEGT. The V end lost 4 bases, the J end lost 0 bases, and 7 bases lay between the germline ends. The CDR3 runs 15 residues. The CDR3 nucleotides are TGTGCCAGCAGTGGACAGCGCTCTGGGGCCAACGTCCTGACTTTC. Its translation: CASSGQRSGANVLTF.

V usage is TRBV2 and J usage is TRBJ1-3; D possibly corresponds to TRBD1 (6 bases). From germline, CDR1 is SNHLY and CDR2 FYNNEI. V was clipped by 5 bases and J by 4 bases, with 15 bases between them. This CDR3 region has 15 residues. CDR3 nucleotide sequence: TGTGCCAGCAGTTACAACAGGGACGCCGGAAACACCATATATTTT. This gives the protein CASSYNRDAGNTIYF.

The gene calls are TRBV5-1 and TRBJ2-3, with 11 bases that match TRBD2. The CDR3 runs to 15 residues. The germline gives CDR1 SGHRS, CDR2 YFSETQ. V lost 4 bases and J lost 2; bases outside the gene matches: 3. The CDR3 DNA reads as TGCGCCAGCAGCCAGACTAGCGGGATCACAGATACGCAGTATTTT. Translating it yields CASSQTSGITDTQYF.

This rearrangement joins TRBV18 to TRBJ2-7, with 7 bases fitting TRBD1. V lost 8 bases, J lost 1 base, and 8 bases stayed unmatched. The CDR3 is 14 amino acids. Germline values: CDR1 KGHSH, CDR2 LQKENI. CDR3 sequence (DNA): TGTGCCAGCCAGGGGACAGAGAATTCCTACGAGCAGTACTTC. It translates to CASQGTENSYEQYF.

V and J are TRBV15 and TRBJ1-2; 8 bases line up with TRBD1. The CDR3 contains 16 residues. The V segment lost 3 bases and the J segment 6 bases; nucleotides outside the gene matches: 12. Germline CDR1 reads LNHNV; CDR2 reads YYDKDF (reference sequence). Here the CDR3 DNA reads TGTGCCACCAGCAGGGCCCTGACAGGGGCGGCAAATGGCTACACCTTC. This translates into CATSRALTGAANGYTF.

This chain connects TRBV11-2 to TRBJ2-1; 9 bases are a match to TRBD1. CDR1 is SGHAT and CDR2 is FQNNGV in the germline V gene. The CDR3 is 15 residues long. V shed 5 bases, J shed 9 bases, and the junction held 11 bases outside the gene matches. CDR3 DNA sequence: TGTGCCAGCAGCCCGGGACAGGGAGATCTGGGTGAGCAGTTCTTC. The encoded protein is CASSPGQGDLGEQFF.

V gene TRBV9 combines with J gene TRBJ2-1; no reliable D call. This CDR3 comprises 14 residues. V was trimmed by 0 bases and J by 5 bases, leaving 9 bases between them. CDR1 is SGDLS and CDR2 is YYNGEE in the germline V gene. The CDR3 region is CASSVASFNNEQFF. DNA of the CDR3: TGTGCCAGCAGCGTAGCCTCTTTCAACAATGAGCAGTTCTTC.

The chain has TRBV28 and TRBJ2-3; no definite D call. Germline CDR1 MDHEN, CDR2 SYDVKM. Between the trimmed V and J ends, which lost 3 bases and 5 bases, there was a span of 6 bases. This CDR3 has 12 amino acids. The CDR3 region has the DNA TGTGCCAGCAGTTTTAGGCGAGATACGCAGTATTTT. It is translated as CASSFRRDTQYF.